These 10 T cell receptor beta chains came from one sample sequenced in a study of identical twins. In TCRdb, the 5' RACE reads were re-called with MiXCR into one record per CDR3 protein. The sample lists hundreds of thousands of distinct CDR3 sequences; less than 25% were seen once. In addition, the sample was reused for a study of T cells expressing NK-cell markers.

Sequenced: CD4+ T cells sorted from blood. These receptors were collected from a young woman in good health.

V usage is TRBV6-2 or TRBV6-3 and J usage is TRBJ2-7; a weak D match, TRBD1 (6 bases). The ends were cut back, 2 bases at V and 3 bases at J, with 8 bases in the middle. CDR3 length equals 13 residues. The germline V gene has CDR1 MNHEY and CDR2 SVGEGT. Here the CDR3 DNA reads TGTGCCAGCAGTTACAGGACAGTCTACGAGCAGTACTTC. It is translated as CASSYRTVYEQYF.

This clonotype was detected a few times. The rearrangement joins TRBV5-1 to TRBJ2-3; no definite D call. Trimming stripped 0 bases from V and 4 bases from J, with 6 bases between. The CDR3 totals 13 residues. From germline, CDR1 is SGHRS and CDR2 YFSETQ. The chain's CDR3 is CASSLEAADTQYF. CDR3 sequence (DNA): TGCGCCAGCAGCTTGGAGGCCGCAGATACGCAGTATTTT.

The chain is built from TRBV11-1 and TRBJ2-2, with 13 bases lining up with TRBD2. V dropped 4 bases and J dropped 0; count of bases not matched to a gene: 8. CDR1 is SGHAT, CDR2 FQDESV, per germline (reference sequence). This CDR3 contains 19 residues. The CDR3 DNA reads TGTGCCAGCAGCTCACCGGGACTAGCGGGAACCTCGAACACCGGGGAGCTGTTTTTT. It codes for CASSSPGLAGTSNTGELFF.

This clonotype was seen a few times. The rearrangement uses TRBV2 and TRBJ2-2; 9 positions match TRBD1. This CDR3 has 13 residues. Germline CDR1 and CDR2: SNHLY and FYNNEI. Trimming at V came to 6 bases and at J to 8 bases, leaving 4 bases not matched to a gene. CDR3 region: CASSGTGSGELFF. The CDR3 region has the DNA TGTGCCAGCAGCGGGACAGGGTCTGGGGAGCTGTTTTTT.

The DNA of the CDR3 is TGCGCCAGCAGTGAACAGGGGAAGGAGACCCAGTACTTC. Protein sequence: CASSEQGKETQYF. V and J are TRBV5-1 and TRBJ2-5; TRBD1 aligns across 7 bases. The ends lost 5 bases at V and 5 bases at J; junction bases unmatched: 6. This CDR3 is built from 13 residues. Germline CDR1 is SGHRS and CDR2 is YFSETQ.

The CDR3 DNA is TGCAGTGCTTATACAGGGGATTCATACAATGAGCAGTTCTTC. Protein sequence: CSAYTGDSYNEQFF. This chain connects TRBV20-1 to TRBJ2-1, with TRBD1 matching 7 bases. CDR1 DFQATT and CDR2 SNEGSKA come from the germline V gene (reference sequence). CDR3 length: 14 amino acids. With V trimmed by 5 bases and J by 4 bases, 8 bases remained unmatched.

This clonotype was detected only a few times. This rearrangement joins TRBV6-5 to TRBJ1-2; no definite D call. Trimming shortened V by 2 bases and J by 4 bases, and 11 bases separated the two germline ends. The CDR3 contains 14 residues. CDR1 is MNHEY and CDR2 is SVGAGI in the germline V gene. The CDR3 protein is CASSYGSPGYGYTF. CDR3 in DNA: TGTGCCAGCAGTTACGGCAGCCCGGGCTATGGCTACACCTTC.

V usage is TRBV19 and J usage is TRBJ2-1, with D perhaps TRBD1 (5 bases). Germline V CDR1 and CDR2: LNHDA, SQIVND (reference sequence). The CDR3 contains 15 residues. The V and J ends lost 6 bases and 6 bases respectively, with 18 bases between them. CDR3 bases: TGTGCCAGTAGGCCGGGCCAGGGTCGCGGCAATGAGCAGTTCTTC. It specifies CASRPGQGRGNEQFF.

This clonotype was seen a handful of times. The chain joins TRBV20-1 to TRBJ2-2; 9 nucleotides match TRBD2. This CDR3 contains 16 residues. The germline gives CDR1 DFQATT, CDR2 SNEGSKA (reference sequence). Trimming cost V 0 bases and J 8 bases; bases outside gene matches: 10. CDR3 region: CSARDYQAGGSGELFF. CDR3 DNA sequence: TGCAGTGCTAGAGATTATCAAGCGGGAGGATCTGGGGAGCTGTTTTTT.

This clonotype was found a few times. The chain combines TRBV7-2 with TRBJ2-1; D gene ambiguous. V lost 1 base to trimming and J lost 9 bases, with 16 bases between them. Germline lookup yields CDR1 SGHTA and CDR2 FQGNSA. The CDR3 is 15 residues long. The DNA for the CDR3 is TGTGCCAGCAGCTTAGGAACCCGCTCAGCAGGTGAGCAGTTCTTC. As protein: CASSLGTRSAGEQFF.